Below, 14 T cell receptor beta chains from the same sample are listed, as sequenced in a study of T cell repertoires in cytomegalovirus infection. These receptors have no identified antigens. TCRdb itself ran the reads through MiXCR, one entry per CDR3 protein. The sample lists 650,000 to 900,000 distinct CDR3 sequences; approximately 32% were seen once. Sequencing used cultured CD8+ T cells from PBMCs, obtained from culture after CMV antigen stimulation. All receptors come from a human donor in good health (CMV status not recorded). Some clones in this sample may be carry-over from other donors' samples.

V is TRBV20-1 and J is TRBJ1-2; 8 nucleotides line up with TRBD1. CDR1 and CDR2 (germline): DFQATT, SNEGSKA (reference sequence). The trim removed 5 bases at V and 2 bases at J, leaving 4 bases unmatched. This CDR3 is built from 13 residues. As DNA, the CDR3 is TGCAGTGCTCGGGACAGGAGCAACTATGGCTACACCTTC. As protein: CSARDRSNYGYTF.

This clonotype was counted a few times. V and J are TRBV27 and TRBJ1-2; D is ambiguous. V was pared by 5 bases and J by 0 bases, with 10 bases between. Germline V gives CDR1 MNHEY, CDR2 SMNVEV (reference sequence). The CDR3 sequence is 14 residues long. The CDR3 spells CASSPRGANYGYTF. The CDR3, as DNA: TGTGCCAGCAGTCCCCGGGGAGCTAACTATGGCTACACCTTC.

The sample holds many counts of this clonotype. The chain couples TRBV12-3 or TRBV12-4 to TRBJ1-5, with unresolved D. This CDR3 is 12 amino acids long. The V end lost 5 bases, the J end lost 3 bases, and 5 bases lay between the germline ends. CDR3 DNA: TGTGCCAGCAGTCTTTACAATCAGCCCCAGCATTTT. Translation gives CASSLYNQPQHF.

The rearrangement joins TRBV6-2 or TRBV6-3 to TRBJ2-7; a weak D match, TRBD2 (5 bases). The CDR3 is 13 amino acids. Trimming removed 6 bases from V and 3 bases from J, with 12 bases in between. In germline, CDR1 is MNHEY, CDR2 SVGEGT. The CDR3 sequence: CASRDSGIYEQYV. The CDR3 DNA reads as TGTGCCAGCAGGGACTCAGGAATCTACGAGCAGTACGTC.

This clonotype was picked up a small number of times. The rearrangement joins TRBV7-2 to TRBJ2-1; 8 bases match TRBD1. Germline V gives CDR1 SGHTA, CDR2 FQGNSA. The CDR3 has 17 amino acids. V was clipped by 3 bases and J by 6 bases; unmatched bases: 13. The CDR3 reads CASSFLITSGTGNEQFF. Written as DNA, the CDR3 is TGTGCCAGCAGCTTCCTTATAACATCCGGGACAGGCAATGAGCAGTTCTTC.

The chain recombines TRBV6-4 with TRBJ2-3, with D tentatively TRBD2 (6 bases). CDR1 is MRHNA and CDR2 is SNTAGT in the germline V gene. The V end lost 0 bases, the J end lost 2 bases, and 12 bases lay between the germline ends. This CDR3 region has 16 residues. The CDR3 is CASSDSAGGATDTQYF. The CDR3 coding sequence is TGTGCCAGCAGTGACTCGGCAGGAGGGGCCACAGATACGCAGTATTTT.

This clonotype turned up a few times. The V call is TRBV10-3, the J call TRBJ2-3, with 12 bases lining up with TRBD2. Germline V gene lookup returns CDR1 ENHRY and CDR2 SYGVKD. The CDR3 extends over 15 amino acids. The V gene end was trimmed by 6 bases and the J gene end by 4 bases; junction bases not matched to a gene: 5. The CDR3 loop reads CAISLAGGPPDTQYF. The CDR3 bases are TGTGCCATCAGCCTAGCGGGGGGGCCACCAGATACGCAGTATTTT.

The J gene is TRBJ2-3, the V gene TRBV11-2; 13 bases line up with TRBD2. Germline trimming cut 5 bases from V and 11 bases from J; bases unmatched to any gene: 10. The germline CDR1 and CDR2 sequences are SGHAT and FQNNGV. The CDR3 has 15 residues. This CDR3 is CASSLTSGGFRGQYF. The CDR3 nucleotides are TGTGCCAGCAGCCTGACTAGCGGGGGGTTCCGCGGGCAGTATTTT.

This clonotype came up a few times. The V gene is TRBV27, the J gene TRBJ1-5, with 7 bases matching TRBD1. Per the germline V gene, CDR1 is MNHEY and CDR2 is SMNVEV (reference sequence). V was clipped by 2 bases and J by 6 bases; unmatched bases: 4. The CDR3 totals 14 residues. CDR3 DNA: TGTGCCAGCAGTTTAGAGGGGGCAGTTCAGCCCCAGCATTTT. This translates into CASSLEGAVQPQHF.

Only a few counts were recorded for this clonotype. The V and J genes are TRBV12-3 or TRBV12-4 and TRBJ1-3; D is uncertain. There are 16 residues in the CDR3. Trimming removed 2 bases from V and 0 bases from J, with 11 bases in between. CDR3 residues: CASSLSAQRSGNTIYF. The CDR3 region has the DNA TGTGCCAGCAGTTTATCGGCACAGCGCTCTGGAAACACCATATATTTT.

This clonotype was counted a few times. This chain uses TRBV12-5 with TRBJ1-1; 9 bases match TRBD1. Per germline, CDR1 LGHNT and CDR2 FRNRAP. The CDR3 runs 17 residues. The trim removed 3 bases at V and 2 bases at J, leaving 10 bases unmatched. CDR3 in DNA: TGTGCTAGTGGTTTCTCCGGGACAGGGAGTGGAAACACTGAAGCTTTCTTT. Its translation is CASGFSGTGSGNTEAFF. Full variable domain (rest looked up from reference TRBV12-5 and TRBJ1-1): DARVTQTPRHKVTEMGQEVTMRCQPILGHNTVFWYRQTMMQGLELLAYFRNRAPLDDSGMPKDRFSAEMPDATLATLKIQPSEPRDSAVYFCASGFSGTGSGNTEAFFGQGTRLTVV.

The chain carries TRBV27 and TRBJ1-1, with D possibly being TRBD1 (6 bases). This CDR3 region has 15 residues. Between the trimmed V and J ends, which lost 2 bases and 3 bases, there was a span of 13 bases. Germline assignment: CDR1 MNHEY and CDR2 SMNVEV (reference sequence). The CDR3: CASSLNRAGDTEAFF. Here the CDR3 DNA reads TGTGCCAGCAGTTTAAACAGGGCCGGGGACACTGAAGCTTTCTTT.

The chain uses TRBV19 and TRBJ1-1; the D gene is possibly TRBD1 (6 bases). V lost 1 base and J 0 bases, leaving 12 bases between the germline ends. The CDR3 loop spans 16 amino acids. Germline lookup yields CDR1 LNHDA and CDR2 SQIVND (reference sequence). CDR3 loop: CASSIGRTEMNTEAFF. The DNA of the CDR3 is TGTGCCAGTAGTATAGGACGGACAGAGATGAACACTGAAGCTTTCTTT.

The V call is TRBV18, the J call TRBJ2-7; 9 positions agree with TRBD1. Germline V CDR1 and CDR2: KGHSH, LQKENI. V lost 3 bases and J lost 6; bases outside the gene matches: 6. The CDR3 length is 14 residues. CDR3 nucleotide sequence: TGTGCCAGCTCACCCTTCGGACAGGGGCTCGAGCAGTACTTC. Translation gives CASSPFGQGLEQYF.